This TCR beta chain was obtained from a study of control samples from healthy donors and cancer patients. CDR3 length equals 12 residues. Germline CDR1 SGHAT, CDR2 FQNNGV. V dropped 2 bases and J dropped 6 bases, with 7 bases sitting between them. Here immunoSEQ multiplex PCR was the method, and the copy in TCRdb shows in-frame clones only, minus some. Seen here are under 450,000 clones, 90% observed once, and the top ten hold 6% to 7%. Details on this clone: This specimen includes other DNA sequences encoding the same CDR3.

J is TRBJ1-2 and V is TRBV11-2; tentatively, D is TRBD1 (6 bases). Sequenced sample: PBMCs. The sequence was collected from a middle-aged man with head and neck cancer. Written as DNA, the CDR3 is TGTGCCAGCAGCTTAACAGGGAATGGCTACACCTTC. Residues: CASSLTGNGYTF. Based on the CDR3 plus reference TRBV11-2 and TRBJ1-2, the full variable domain is EAGVAQSPRYKIIEKRQSVAFWCNPISGHATLYWYQQILGQGPKLLIQFQNNGVVDDSQLPKDRFSAERLKGVDSTLKIQPAKLEDSAVYLCASSLTGNGYTFGSGTRLTVV.